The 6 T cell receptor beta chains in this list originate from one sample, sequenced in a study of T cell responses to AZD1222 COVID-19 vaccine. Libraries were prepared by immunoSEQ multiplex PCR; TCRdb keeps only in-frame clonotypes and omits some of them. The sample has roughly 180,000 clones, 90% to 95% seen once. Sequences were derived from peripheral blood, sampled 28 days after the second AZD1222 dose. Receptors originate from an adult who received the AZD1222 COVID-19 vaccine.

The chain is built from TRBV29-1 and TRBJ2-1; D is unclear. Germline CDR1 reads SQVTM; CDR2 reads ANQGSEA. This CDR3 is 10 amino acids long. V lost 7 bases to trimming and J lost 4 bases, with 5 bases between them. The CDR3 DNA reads TGCAGCGCCCATTACAATGAGCAGTTCTTC. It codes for CSAHYNEQFF.

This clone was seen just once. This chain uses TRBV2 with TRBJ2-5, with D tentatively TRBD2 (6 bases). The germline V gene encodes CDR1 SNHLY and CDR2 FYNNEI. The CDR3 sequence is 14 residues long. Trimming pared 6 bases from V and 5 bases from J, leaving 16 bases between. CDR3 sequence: CASRRDSGQETQYF. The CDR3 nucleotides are TGTGCCAGCAGGCGGGACTCTGGGCAGGAGACCCAGTACTTC.

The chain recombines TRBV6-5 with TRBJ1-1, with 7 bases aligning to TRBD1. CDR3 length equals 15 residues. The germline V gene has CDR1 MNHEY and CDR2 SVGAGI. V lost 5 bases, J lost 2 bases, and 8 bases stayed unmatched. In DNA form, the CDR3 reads TGTGCCAGCAGTCCTCAAACAGGGGTAAACACTGAAGCTTTCTTT. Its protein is CASSPQTGVNTEAFF.

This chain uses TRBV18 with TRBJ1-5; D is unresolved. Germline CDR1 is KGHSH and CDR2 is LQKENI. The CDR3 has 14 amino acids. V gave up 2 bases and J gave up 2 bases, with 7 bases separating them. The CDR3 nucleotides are TGTGCCAGCTCACCAGGGGTAGGCAATCAGCCCCAGCATTTT. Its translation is CASSPGVGNQPQHF.

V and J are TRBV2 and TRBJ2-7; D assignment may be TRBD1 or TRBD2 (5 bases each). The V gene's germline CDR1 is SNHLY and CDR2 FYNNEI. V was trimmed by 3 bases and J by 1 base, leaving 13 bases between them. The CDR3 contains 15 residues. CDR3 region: CASSDPHGASYEQYF. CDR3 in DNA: TGTGCCAGCAGTGACCCCCACGGGGCGTCCTACGAGCAGTACTTC.

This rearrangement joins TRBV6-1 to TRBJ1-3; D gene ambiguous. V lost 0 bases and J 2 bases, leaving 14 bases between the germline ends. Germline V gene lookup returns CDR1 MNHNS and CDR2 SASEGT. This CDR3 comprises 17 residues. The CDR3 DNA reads TGTGCCAGCAGTGAAGCTCCGACTTTCCCTACTGGAAACACCATATATTTT. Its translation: CASSEAPTFPTGNTIYF.